These 8 T cell receptor beta chains share one sample of origin, sequenced in a study of CD8 T cells in Susac syndrome. RNA in amounts of about 0.45 to 1 ug was reverse transcribed with random hexamers. From the immunoSEQ multiplex PCR reads, TCRdb called clonotypes with MiXCR, one entry per CDR3 protein. The table includes hundreds of thousands of distinct CDR3 sequences, around 85% detected once. Sequencing used CD8+ T cells from PBMCs. These receptors all come from a human donor with multiple sclerosis.

The V call is TRBV2, the J call TRBJ2-2; TRBD1 matches at 7 bases. The germline CDR1 and CDR2 sequences are SNHLY and FYNNEI. V gave up 6 bases and J gave up 6 bases; unmatched junction bases: 7. The CDR3 covers 14 residues. The CDR3 spells CASRQGFFSGELFF. The CDR3 nucleotides read TGTGCCAGCAGACAGGGGTTTTTTTCCGGGGAGCTGTTTTTT.

This clonotype was detected only a few times. The chain employs TRBV4-1 and TRBJ2-2; 10 bases align to TRBD2. Germline CDR1 MGHRA, CDR2 YSYEKL. V dropped 0 bases and J dropped 6; count of bases not matched to a gene: 4. The CDR3 runs to 16 residues. Written as DNA, the CDR3 is TGCGCCAGCAGCCAAGACCTAGCGGGAGTGGCCGGGGAGCTGTTTTTT. Its translation is CASSQDLAGVAGELFF.

The table lists this clonotype with a count of one. The rearrangement uses TRBV6-1 and TRBJ2-7; TRBD2 matches 8 bases. The CDR3 length is 16 residues. Germline V gene lookup returns CDR1 MNHNS and CDR2 SASEGT. J lost 1 base, V lost 7 bases, and 12 bases had no gene match. This chain's CDR3 is CASNPVGLAGSYEQYF. The CDR3 DNA sequence: TGTGCCAGCAACCCCGTCGGGCTAGCGGGTTCCTACGAGCAGTACTTC.

V usage is TRBV6-5 and J usage is TRBJ2-5, with TRBD2 as a possible D gene (5 bases). V lost 6 bases to trimming and J lost 3 bases, with 11 bases between them. This CDR3 is built from 13 residues. Per germline, CDR1 MNHEY and CDR2 SVGAGI. The CDR3 loop is CASSYDGEETQYF. The DNA of the CDR3 is TGTGCCAGCAGCTACGACGGGGAAGAGACCCAGTACTTC.

V gene TRBV10-3 combines with J gene TRBJ2-1, with D perhaps matching TRBD2 (6 bases). This CDR3 contains 15 residues. Trimming took off 6 bases at V and 3 bases at J, with 15 bases between the two ends. Per the germline V gene, CDR1 is ENHRY and CDR2 is SYGVKD. CDR3 amino acids: CAIRGDWTIYNEQFF. DNA of the CDR3: TGTGCCATCAGGGGGGACTGGACTATCTACAATGAGCAGTTCTTC.

The gene calls are TRBV3-1 and TRBJ2-5; D possibly uses TRBD1 or TRBD2 (5 bases each). The V gene lost 4 bases and the J gene lost 4 bases, with 10 bases spanning the gap. The length of the CDR3 is 13 residues. Per germline, CDR1 LGHDT and CDR2 YNNKEL (reference sequence). Here the CDR3 reads CASSRGEAETQYF. CDR3 DNA sequence: TGTGCCAGCAGCCGAGGGGAAGCAGAGACCCAGTACTTC.

In its sample, this clonotype was seen a few times. The chain recombines TRBV28 with TRBJ2-2, with D uncertain. V was pared by 2 bases and J by 4 bases, with 5 bases between. This CDR3 spans 13 amino acids. Germline CDR1 MDHEN, CDR2 SYDVKM. CDR3 nucleotide sequence: TGTGCCAGCAGTTTAGTGCCCACCGGGGAGCTGTTTTTT. Translating it yields CASSLVPTGELFF.

The chain employs TRBV20-1 and TRBJ1-1; D not resolved. V shed 0 bases and J shed 0 bases, with 8 bases lying between them. CDR1 is DFQATT and CDR2 is SNEGSKA in the germline V gene (reference sequence). The CDR3 contains 14 residues. The CDR3 loop is CSARDQELNTEAFF. The CDR3 nucleotides read TGCAGTGCTAGAGATCAAGAGTTGAACACTGAAGCTTTCTTT.